This TCR beta chain was recorded in a study of cytotoxic CD8 clonotypes in ibrutinib-treated CLL. The overall study: The study included approximately 12 relapsed/refractory and fewer than 16 treatment-naive patients; roughly 18 had IGHV unmutated disease.

V lost 9 bases to trimming and J lost 5 bases, with 19 bases between them. CDR1 is LNHDA, CDR2 SQIVND, per germline (reference sequence). This CDR3 spans 14 amino acids. Using immunoSEQ multiplex PCR, the repertoire was profiled, and TCRdb retains in-frame clones only, with some absent. In the table there are under 200,000 clones, 81% of which are singletons. This sequence originates from a human donor with chronic lymphocytic leukemia. The chain is built from TRBV19 and TRBJ1-2; D may be TRBD1 (5 bases). The material was PBMCs, obtained after 12 months of ibrutinib treatment. CDR3 region: CARVKEGREYGYTF. The CDR3 nucleotides read TGTGCCAGGGTCAAGGAGGGGAGAGAGTATGGCTACACCTTC.